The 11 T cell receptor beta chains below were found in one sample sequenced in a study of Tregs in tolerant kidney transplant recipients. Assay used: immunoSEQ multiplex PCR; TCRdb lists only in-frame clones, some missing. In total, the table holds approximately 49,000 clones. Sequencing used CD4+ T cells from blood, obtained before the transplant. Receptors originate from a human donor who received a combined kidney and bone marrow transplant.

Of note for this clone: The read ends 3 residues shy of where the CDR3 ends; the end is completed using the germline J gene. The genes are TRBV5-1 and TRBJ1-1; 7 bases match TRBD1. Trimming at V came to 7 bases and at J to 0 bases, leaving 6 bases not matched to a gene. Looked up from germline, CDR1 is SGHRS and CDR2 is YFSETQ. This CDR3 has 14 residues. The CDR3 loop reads CASRQGPMNTEAFF. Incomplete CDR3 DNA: TGCGCCAGCCGACAGGGACCCATGAACACTGAA. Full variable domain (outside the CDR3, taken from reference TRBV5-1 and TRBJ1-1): KAGVTQTPRYLIKTRGQQVTLSCSPISGHRSVSWYQQTPGQGLQFLFEYFSETQRNKGNFPGRFSGRQFSNSRSEMNVSTLELGDSALYLCASRQGPMNTEAFFGQGTRLTVV.

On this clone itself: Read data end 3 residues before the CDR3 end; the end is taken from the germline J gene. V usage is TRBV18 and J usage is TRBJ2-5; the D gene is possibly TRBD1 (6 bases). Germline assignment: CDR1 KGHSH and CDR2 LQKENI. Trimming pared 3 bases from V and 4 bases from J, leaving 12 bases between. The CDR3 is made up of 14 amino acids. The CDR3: CASSPDRIPETQYF. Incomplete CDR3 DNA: TGTGCCAGCTCACCCGACAGGATTCCAGAGACC.

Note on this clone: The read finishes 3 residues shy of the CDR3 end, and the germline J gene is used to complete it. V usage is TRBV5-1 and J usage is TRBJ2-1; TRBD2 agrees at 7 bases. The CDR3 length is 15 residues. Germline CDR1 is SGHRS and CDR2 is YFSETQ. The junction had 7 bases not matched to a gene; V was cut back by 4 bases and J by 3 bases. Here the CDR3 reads CASSISGNGYNEQFF. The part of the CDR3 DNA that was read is TGCGCCAGCAGCATAAGCGGGAACGGCTACAATGAG.

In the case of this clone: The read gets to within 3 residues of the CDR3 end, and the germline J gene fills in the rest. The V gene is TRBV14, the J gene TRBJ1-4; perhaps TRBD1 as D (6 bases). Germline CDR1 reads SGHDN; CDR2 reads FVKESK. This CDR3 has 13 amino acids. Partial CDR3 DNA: TGTGCCAGCAGCAATAAACAGGGCAGCAAA. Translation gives CASSNKQGSK. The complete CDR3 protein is CASSNKQGSKLFF.

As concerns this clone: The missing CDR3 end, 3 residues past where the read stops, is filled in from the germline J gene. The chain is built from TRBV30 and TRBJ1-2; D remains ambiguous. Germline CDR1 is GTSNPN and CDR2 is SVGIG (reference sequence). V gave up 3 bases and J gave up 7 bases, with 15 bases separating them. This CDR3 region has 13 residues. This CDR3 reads CAWSWPRRFGYTF. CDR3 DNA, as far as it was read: TGTGCCTGGAGCTGGCCCAGGAGATTTGGC.

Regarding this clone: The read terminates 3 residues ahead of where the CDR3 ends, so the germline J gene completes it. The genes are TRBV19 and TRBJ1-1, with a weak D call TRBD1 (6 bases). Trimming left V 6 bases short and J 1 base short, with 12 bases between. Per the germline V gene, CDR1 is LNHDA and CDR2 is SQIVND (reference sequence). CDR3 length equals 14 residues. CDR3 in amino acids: CASSTLQGNTEAFF. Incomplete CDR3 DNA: TGTGCCAGTAGCACGTTACAGGGGAACACTGAA.

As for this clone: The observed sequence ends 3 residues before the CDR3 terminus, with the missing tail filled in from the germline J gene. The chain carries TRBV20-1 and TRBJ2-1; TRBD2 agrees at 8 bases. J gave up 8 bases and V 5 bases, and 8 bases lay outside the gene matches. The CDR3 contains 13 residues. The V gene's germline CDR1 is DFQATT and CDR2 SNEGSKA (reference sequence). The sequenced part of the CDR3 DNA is TGCAGTGCTTCAAGCGGGGGCGGTCATGAG. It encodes CSASSGGGHE. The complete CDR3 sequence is CSASSGGGHEQFF.

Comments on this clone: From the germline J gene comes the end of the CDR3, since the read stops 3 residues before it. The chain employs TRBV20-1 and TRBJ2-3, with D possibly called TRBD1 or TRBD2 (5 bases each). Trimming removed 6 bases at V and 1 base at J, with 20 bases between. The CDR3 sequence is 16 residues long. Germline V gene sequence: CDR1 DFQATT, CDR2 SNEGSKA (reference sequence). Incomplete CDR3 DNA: TGCAGTGCAGGGGAGTGGTTGAGGAGCGGCACAGATACG. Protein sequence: CSAGEWLRSGTDT. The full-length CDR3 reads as CSAGEWLRSGTDTQYF.

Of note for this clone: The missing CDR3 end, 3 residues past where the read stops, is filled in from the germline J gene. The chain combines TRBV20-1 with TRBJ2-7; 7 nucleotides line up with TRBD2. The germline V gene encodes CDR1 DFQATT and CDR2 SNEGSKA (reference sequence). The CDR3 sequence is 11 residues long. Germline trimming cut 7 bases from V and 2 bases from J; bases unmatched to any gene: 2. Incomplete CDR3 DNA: TGCAGTGTAGCGGGCACCTACGAG. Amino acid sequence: CSVAGTYE. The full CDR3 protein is CSVAGTYEQYF.

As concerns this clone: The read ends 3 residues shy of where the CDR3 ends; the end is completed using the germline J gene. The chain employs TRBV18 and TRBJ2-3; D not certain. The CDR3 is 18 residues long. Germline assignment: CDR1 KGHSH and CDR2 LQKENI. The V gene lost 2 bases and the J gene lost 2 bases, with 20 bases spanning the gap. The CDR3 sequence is CASSPSVVSPSYTDTQYF. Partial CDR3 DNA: TGTGCCAGCTCACCATCCGTTGTGAGCCCCTCTTACACAGATACG.

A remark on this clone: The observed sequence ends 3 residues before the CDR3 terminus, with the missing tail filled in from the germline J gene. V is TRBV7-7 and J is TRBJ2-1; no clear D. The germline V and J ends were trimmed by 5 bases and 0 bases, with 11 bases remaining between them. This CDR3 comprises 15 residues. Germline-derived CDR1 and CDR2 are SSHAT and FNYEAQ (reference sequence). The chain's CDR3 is CASSALESSYNEQFF. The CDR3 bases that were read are TGTGCCAGCAGCGCTCTAGAGAGCTCCTACAATGAG.